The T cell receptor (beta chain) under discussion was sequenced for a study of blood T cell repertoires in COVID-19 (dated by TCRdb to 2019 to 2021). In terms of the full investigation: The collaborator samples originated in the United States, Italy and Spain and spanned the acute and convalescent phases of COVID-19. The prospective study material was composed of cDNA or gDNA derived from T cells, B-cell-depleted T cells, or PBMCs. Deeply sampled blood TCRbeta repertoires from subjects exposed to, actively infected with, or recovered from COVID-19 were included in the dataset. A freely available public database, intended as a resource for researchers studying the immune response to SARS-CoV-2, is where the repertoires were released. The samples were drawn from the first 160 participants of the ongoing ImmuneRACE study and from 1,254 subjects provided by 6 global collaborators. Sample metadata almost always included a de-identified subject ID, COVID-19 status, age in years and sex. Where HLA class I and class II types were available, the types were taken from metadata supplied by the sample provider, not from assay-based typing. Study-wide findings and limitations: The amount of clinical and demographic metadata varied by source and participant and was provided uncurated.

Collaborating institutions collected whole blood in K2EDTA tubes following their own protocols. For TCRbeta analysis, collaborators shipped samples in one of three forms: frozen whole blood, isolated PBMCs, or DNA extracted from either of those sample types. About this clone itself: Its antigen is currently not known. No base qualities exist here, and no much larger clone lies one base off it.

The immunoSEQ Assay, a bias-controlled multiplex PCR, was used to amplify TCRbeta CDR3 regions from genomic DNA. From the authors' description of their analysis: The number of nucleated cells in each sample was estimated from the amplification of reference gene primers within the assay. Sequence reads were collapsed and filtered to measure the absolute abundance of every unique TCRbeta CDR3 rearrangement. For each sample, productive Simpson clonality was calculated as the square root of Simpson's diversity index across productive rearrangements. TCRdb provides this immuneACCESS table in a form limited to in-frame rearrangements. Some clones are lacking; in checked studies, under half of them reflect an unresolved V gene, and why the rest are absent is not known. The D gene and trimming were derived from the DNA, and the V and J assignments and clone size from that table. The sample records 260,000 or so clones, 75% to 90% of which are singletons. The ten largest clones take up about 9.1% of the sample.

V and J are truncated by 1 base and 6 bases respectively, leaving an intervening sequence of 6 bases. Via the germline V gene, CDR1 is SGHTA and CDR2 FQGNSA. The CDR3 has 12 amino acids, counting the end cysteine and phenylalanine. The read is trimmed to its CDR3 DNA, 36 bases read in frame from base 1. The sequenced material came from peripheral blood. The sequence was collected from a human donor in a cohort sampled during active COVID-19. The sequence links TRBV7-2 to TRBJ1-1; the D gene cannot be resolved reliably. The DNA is TGTGCCAGCAGCTTAGTGGGCCCTGAAGCTTTCTTT. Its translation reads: CASSLVGPEAFF.